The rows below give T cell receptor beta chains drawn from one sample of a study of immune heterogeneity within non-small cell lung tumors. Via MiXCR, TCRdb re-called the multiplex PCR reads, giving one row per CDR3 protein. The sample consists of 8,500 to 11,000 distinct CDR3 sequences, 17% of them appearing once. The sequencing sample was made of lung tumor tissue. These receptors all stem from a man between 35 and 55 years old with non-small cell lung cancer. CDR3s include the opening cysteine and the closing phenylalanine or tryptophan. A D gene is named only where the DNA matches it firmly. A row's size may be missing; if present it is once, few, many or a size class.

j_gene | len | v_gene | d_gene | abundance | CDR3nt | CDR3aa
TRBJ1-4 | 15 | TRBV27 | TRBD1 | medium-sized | TGTGCCAGCAGTCCCCGGACAGGGTGGAATGAAAAACTGTTTTTT | CASSPRTGWNEKLFF
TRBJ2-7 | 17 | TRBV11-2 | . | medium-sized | TGTGCCAGCAGCTTATTTTGGTACTCAGAAAACTCCTACGAGCAGTACTTC | CASSLFWYSENSYEQYF
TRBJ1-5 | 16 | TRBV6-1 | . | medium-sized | TGTGCCAGCACCGAAGGGATCTCAGGGAGCAATCAGCCCCAGCATTTT | CASTEGISGSNQPQHF
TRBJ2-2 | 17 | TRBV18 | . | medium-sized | TGTGCCAGCTCACCACAGGGTGGCAGTACGAACACCGGGGAGCTGTTTTTT | CASSPQGGSTNTGELFF
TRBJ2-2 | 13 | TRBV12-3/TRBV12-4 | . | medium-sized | TGTGCCAGCAGTTTCGGCAGAACCGGGGAGCTGTTTTTT | CASSFGRTGELFF
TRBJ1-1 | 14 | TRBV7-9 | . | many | TGTGCCAGCAGCTTGGACACGGGGAGCACTGAAGCTTTCTTT | CASSLDTGSTEAFF
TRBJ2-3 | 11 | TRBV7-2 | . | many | TGTGCCAGCAGCTCCACAGATACGCAGTATTTT | CASSSTDTQYF
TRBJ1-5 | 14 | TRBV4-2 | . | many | TGTGCCAGCAGCCAAATAGGCCAAAATCAGCCCCAGCATTTT | CASSQIGQNQPQHF
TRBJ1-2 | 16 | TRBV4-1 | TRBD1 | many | TGCGCCAGCAGCCACCCCGTAAGGGGGCCGGGCTATGGCTACACCTTC | CASSHPVRGPGYGYTF
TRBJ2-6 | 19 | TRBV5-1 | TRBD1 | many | TGCGCCAGCAGACCCGGGACAGGGGGCCTGAGGTCTGGGGCCAACGTCCTGACTTTC | CASRPGTGGLRSGANVLTF
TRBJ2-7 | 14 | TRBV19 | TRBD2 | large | TGTGCCAGTAGTATGAGTAGCGGGACTTACGAGCAGTACTTC | CASSMSSGTYEQYF
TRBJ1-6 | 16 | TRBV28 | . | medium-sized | TGTGCCAGCAGTTTCTCGTCGGACAGTCTTAATTCACCCCTCCACTTT | CASSFSSDSLNSPLHF
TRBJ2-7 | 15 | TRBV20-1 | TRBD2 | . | TGCAGTGCTAGAGAGGGTTCTAGCGGGAGATACGAGCAGTACTTC | CSAREGSSGRYEQYF
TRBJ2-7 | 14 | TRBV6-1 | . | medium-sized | TGTGCCAGCAGCCCCGACAGGTACTCCTACGAGCAGTACTTC | CASSPDRYSYEQYF
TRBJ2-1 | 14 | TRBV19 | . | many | TGTGCCAGTACCACAGGACTACCGGACAATGAGCAGTTCTTC | CASTTGLPDNEQFF
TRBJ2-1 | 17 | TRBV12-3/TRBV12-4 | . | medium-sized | TGTGCCAGCACCCTCGGAGGCGGGACATCAGCTAGTAGGGAGCAGTTCTTC | CASTLGGGTSASREQFF
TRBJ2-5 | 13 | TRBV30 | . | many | TGTGCCTGGAGTGTACGGGGGCAGGAGACCCAGTACTTC | CAWSVRGQETQYF
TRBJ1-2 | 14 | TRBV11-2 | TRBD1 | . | TGTGCCAGCAGCTTAGTAAGGCGACAGGGAAGCTACACCTTC | CASSLVRRQGSYTF
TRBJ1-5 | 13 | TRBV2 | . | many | TGTGCCAGCCGGACAGCCAGCAATCAGCCCCAGCATTTT | CASRTASNQPQHF
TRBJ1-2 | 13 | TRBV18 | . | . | TGTGCCAGCTCCCCCGCTGCTAACTATGGCTACACCTTC | CASSPAANYGYTF
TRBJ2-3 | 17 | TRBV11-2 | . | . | TGTGCCAGCAGCTTAATTCGGCGGCCCCATAGCACAGATACGCAGTATTTT | CASSLIRRPHSTDTQYF
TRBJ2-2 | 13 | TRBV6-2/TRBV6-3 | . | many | TGTGCCAGCACCAAAAACCGCCCCGGGGAGCTGTTTTTT | CASTKNRPGELFF
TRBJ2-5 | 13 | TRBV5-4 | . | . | TGTGCCAGCAGCTTGGGCGCGGAAGAGACCCAGTACTTC | CASSLGAEETQYF